Included here is one TCR beta chain sequence, with context. Its specificity is unknown. TCRdb's copy holds only in-frame clones and misses some; the assay was immunoSEQ multiplex PCR. The data show around 120,000 clones, roughly 91% seen once. The entry originates in a study of T cell responses to AZD1222 COVID-19 vaccine. Study-wide results and caveats: Targeting of unmutated variant regions was reportedly seen in nearly half of spike-specific TCRs. Spike-specific TCR breadth rose after two AZD1222 doses, and depth rose as well. Spike was spanned by vaccine-associated CD4 TCRs, with dominance at 160-218 and 743-854.

V was cut by 1 base and J by 3 bases, with 27 bases left in between. The CDR3 length is 20 residues. In germline, CDR1 is LNHDA, CDR2 SQIVND (reference sequence). Sequences were derived from peripheral blood, sampled on day 0 of AZD1222 vaccination. The clonotype originates from an adult in good health. The chain recombines TRBV19 with TRBJ1-2, with unresolved D. The CDR3 loop reads CASSIGTFGKIPTRDYGYTF. CDR3 DNA sequence: TGTGCCAGTAGTATAGGAACGTTTGGGAAAATACCAACCCGGGACTATGGCTACACCTTC.